A selection of T cell receptor beta chains follows, all from one sample in a study of shared T cell receptors in the human thymus. Sequencing was performed with immunoSEQ multiplex PCR; in TCRdb, only in-frame clones are kept and a portion is missing. The sample holds hundreds of thousands of clones, about 84% seen once. This sample was also put to use in a study of human thymus T cells.

Source material: thymocytes. The receptors were sampled from a boy under two years old with a congenital heart defect. Both conserved end residues are part of each CDR3. Each record gives: J gene, D gene, clone size, V gene, CDR3 protein, CDR3 DNA. D genes are given only for firm matches. Expanded clones get a size class; other rows say once, few or many, or leave the size out.

TRBJ1-1 TRBD1 NA TRBV19 CASSRTGLNTEAFF TGTGCCAGTAGCAGGACAGGACTGAACACTGAAGCTTTCTTT
TRBJ2-1 TRBD2 NA TRBV14 CASSQDKTSGDTFAYNEQFF TGTGCCAGCAGCCAAGATAAGACTAGCGGGGACACTTTCGCCTACAATGAGCAGTTCTTC
TRBJ2-3 TRBD2 NA TRBV7-2 CASSLLHKREGLWADTQYF TGTGCCAGCAGCTTACTTCATAAGCGGGAGGGCCTTTGGGCAGATACGCAGTATTTT
TRBJ1-5 NA NA TRBV9 CASSVDGGNQPQHF TGTGCCAGCAGCGTAGATGGAGGCAATCAGCCCCAGCATTTT
TRBJ2-7 TRBD2 NA TRBV7-9 CASSLGGTSGVEQYF TGTGCCAGCAGCTTAGGGGGGACTAGCGGGGTCGAGCAGTACTTC
TRBJ2-4 NA NA TRBV4-3 CASSPNLGGKNIQYF TGCGCCAGCAGCCCTAACTTGGGAGGTAAAAACATTCAGTACTTC
TRBJ2-7 NA NA TRBV11-2 CASSPPWRDIHEQYF TGTGCCAGCAGCCCCCCATGGCGGGATATCCACGAGCAGTACTTC
TRBJ2-5 NA NA TRBV18 CASSPISFLYGNPQETQYF TGTGCCAGCTCACCGATTTCTTTTCTGTACGGGAACCCTCAAGAGACCCAGTACTTC
TRBJ2-2 TRBD2 NA TRBV5-4 CASSDGGTSTGELFF TGTGCCAGCAGCGACGGGGGGACGAGTACCGGGGAGCTGTTTTTT
TRBJ1-1 TRBD1 few TRBV30 CAWSESRTGTEAFF TGTGCCTGGAGTGAAAGTCGGACAGGGACTGAAGCTTTCTTT
TRBJ1-5 NA few TRBV28 CASSPISGNQPQHF TGTGCCAGCAGTCCCATCAGCGGCAATCAGCCCCAGCATTTT
TRBJ2-5 TRBD2 NA TRBV7-2 CASSLAAGARETQYF TGTGCCAGCAGCTTAGCCGCGGGAGCGCGAGAGACCCAGTACTTC
TRBJ1-4 TRBD1 NA TRBV7-8 CASSLRDRHLEKLFF TGTGCCAGCAGCCTTCGGGACAGGCATCTTGAAAAACTGTTTTTT
TRBJ2-7 TRBD1 NA TRBV28 CACRDRDMVEQYF TGTGCCTGCCGGGACAGGGATATGGTGGAGCAGTACTTC
TRBJ2-1 TRBD2 few TRBV10-2 CASSDTAGDNEQFF TGCGCCAGCAGTGACACAGCGGGAGACAATGAGCAGTTCTTC
TRBJ1-5 TRBD1 NA TRBV19 CASSIGQGRAYSNQPQHF TGTGCCAGTAGTATCGGACAGGGCAGGGCCTATAGCAATCAGCCCCAGCATTTT
TRBJ2-7 NA NA TRBV7-9 CASSLDRGRAYEQYF TGTGCCAGCAGCTTAGATAGGGGGAGGGCCTACGAGCAGTACTTC
TRBJ2-7 TRBD2 NA TRBV19 CASSVIAGDPYEQYF TGTGCCAGTAGTGTAATAGCGGGAGATCCTTACGAGCAGTACTTC
TRBJ2-7 NA NA TRBV11-2 CASSLLYEFLGGVPYEQYF TGTGCCAGCAGCTTGCTCTATGAGTTTTTAGGCGGGGTCCCCTACGAGCAGTACTTC
TRBJ2-1 NA NA TRBV30 CAWSQGEEQFF TGTGCCTGGAGCCAAGGAGAAGAGCAGTTCTTC
TRBJ2-7 NA NA TRBV30 CAWSVQAWHEQYF TGTGCCTGGAGTGTCCAGGCCTGGCACGAGCAGTACTTC
TRBJ2-7 NA few TRBV6-5 CASSPGALHAYEQYF TGTGCCAGCTCCCCAGGGGCCCTCCATGCCTACGAGCAGTACTTC
TRBJ1-5 TRBD1 NA TRBV6-1 CASSETWTGQPSNQPQHF TGTGCCAGCAGTGAAACTTGGACAGGACAACCAAGCAATCAGCCCCAGCATTTT
TRBJ2-5 TRBD2 NA TRBV11-3 CASSPGGSGTRKETQYF TGTGCCAGCAGCCCTGGAGGTAGCGGGACAAGGAAGGAGACCCAGTACTTC
TRBJ2-7 NA once TRBV28 CASGGSRPSYEQYF TGTGCCAGCGGTGGGTCTAGACCCTCCTACGAGCAGTACTTC
TRBJ2-7 TRBD2 NA TRBV15 CATSSLLAGLEQYF TGTGCCACCAGCAGCCTACTAGCGGGTCTCGAGCAGTACTTC
TRBJ2-7 TRBD2 NA TRBV27 CASSLGTSGRLSSYEQYF TGTGCCAGCAGTCTCGGGACTAGCGGGAGATTAAGCTCCTACGAGCAGTACTTC
TRBJ2-2 NA NA TRBV28 CASSFPGHNTGELFF TGTGCCAGCAGTTTCCCCGGACACAACACCGGGGAGCTGTTTTTT